Many counts were recorded for the clone carrying this T cell receptor (beta chain). Its antigen is not identified. This sample was included in a study of Graves' ophthalmopathy and Graves' hyperthyroidism. Overall study results and limits: Forecasting of ophthalmopathy progression by the model achieved around 71% sensitivity and more than 72% specificity.

As diagnostic evidence, clinical symptoms, serum thyroxine, TRAb, thyroid ultrasound and orbital computed tomography were relied upon. Beta-chain TCR CDR3 regions were amplified from RNA transcripts. HTBI primers served in a first-round RT-PCR, which a second-round multiplex PCR followed. TCRdb ran MiXCR on the multiplex PCR reads and lists one entry per CDR3 protein. The repertoire consists of some 350,000 distinct CDR3 sequences, with roughly 17% occurring once and the leading ten covering roughly 2.3%. This CDR3 is 12 amino acids long. The germline CDR1 and CDR2 sequences are SNHLY and FYNNEI. V shed 7 bases and J shed 3 bases, with 9 bases lying between them.

The genes are TRBV2 and TRBJ1-1; D gene unclear. The sample was peripheral blood. The receptor was derived from an adult woman with stable Graves' hyperthyroidism. The CDR3 protein is CASTQSDTEAFF. The CDR3 DNA follows: TGTGCCAGCACCCAGTCCGACACTGAAGCTTTCTTT.